The present T cell receptor beta chain was sequenced within a study of blood T cell repertoires in COVID-19. Study information: Samples of COVID-19 (acute and convalescent) were obtained from the United States, Italy and Spain. The analysed material was cDNA or gDNA that came from T cells, B-cell-depleted T cells, or PBMCs.

The V end was cut by 8 bases, the J end by 4 bases, with 14 bases between. CDR3 size: 13 residues. Germline V CDR1 and CDR2: MDHEN, SYDVKM. Study processing details: For nucleated cells, counts were estimated from reference gene primer amplification. Data came from immunoSEQ multiplex PCR; TCRdb stores just in-frame clones and leaves some out. The V and J calls and clone size are taken from that table; D and trimming were inferred from the DNA. The sample records about 160,000 clones, approximately 80% being singletons. The receptor comes from a woman in her sixties or seventies with acute or convalescent COVID-19. The sequenced sample was peripheral blood. The chain is built from TRBV28 and TRBJ2-5; tentative D call: TRBD2 (6 bases). Here the CDR3 reads CASLLGGRETQYF. In DNA form, the CDR3 reads TGTGCCAGCCTACTGGGGGGTAGAGAGACCCAGTACTTC.